The 25 T cell receptor beta chains in this list originate from one sample, sequenced in a study of T cell repertoires in cytomegalovirus infection. One entry per CDR3 protein, called by TCRdb with MiXCR from the reads. The repertoire holds a few hundred thousand distinct CDR3 sequences, roughly 13% seen once, with 8.5% to 9% in the top ten. Sequences were obtained from PBMCs. Receptor source: a human donor in good health (CMV status not recorded). Some clones in this sample may be carry-over from other donors' samples.

The genes are TRBV3-1 and TRBJ2-1, with D perhaps TRBD2 (5 bases). Trimming took 0 bases from V and 5 from J, leaving 14 bases between them. The CDR3 is 16 amino acids. Per germline, CDR1 LGHDT and CDR2 YNNKEL (reference sequence). CDR3 nucleotide sequence: TGTGCCAGCAGCCAAGATAGCGTCGTTATCGACAATGAGCAGTTCTTC. Amino acid sequence: CASSQDSVVIDNEQFF.

The rearrangement links TRBV20-1 to TRBJ1-1; no clear D. The V gene's germline CDR1 is DFQATT and CDR2 SNEGSKA (reference sequence). Trimming cost V 3 bases and J 5 bases, with 19 bases left between them. The CDR3 contains 15 residues. DNA for the CDR3: TGCAGTGCTAGCCCCATCGCGAAGGGAGGTACTGAAGCTTTCTTT. This encodes CSASPIAKGGTEAFF.

This clonotype was picked up many times. The chain employs TRBV7-2 and TRBJ1-1; a weak D match, TRBD1 (5 bases). CDR3 length equals 14 residues. The V end lost 5 bases, the J end lost 0 bases, and 10 bases lay between the germline ends. From germline, CDR1 is SGHTA and CDR2 FQGNSA. The CDR3 region is CASSRLTVNTEAFF. In DNA form, the CDR3 reads TGTGCCAGCAGCCGATTGACAGTGAACACTGAAGCTTTCTTT.

This clonotype was counted at least ten times. The chain combines TRBV12-3 or TRBV12-4 with TRBJ1-3; no firm D call. V shed 2 bases and J shed 0 bases, with 2 bases lying between them. This CDR3 spans 13 amino acids. The CDR3 sequence: CASSLSSGNTIYF. In nucleotides, the CDR3 is TGTGCCAGCAGTTTAAGCTCTGGAAACACCATATATTTT.

This clonotype has a count of ten or more. The V call is TRBV20-1, the J call TRBJ2-1; the match to TRBD2 covers 11 bases. Germline-derived CDR1 and CDR2 are DFQATT and SNEGSKA (reference sequence). This CDR3 is 14 amino acids long. V gave up 5 bases and J gave up 5 bases; unmatched junction bases: 5. The DNA for the CDR3 is TGCAGTGCTCCGGGACTAGCGGATAACAATGAGCAGTTCTTC. Encoded protein: CSAPGLADNNEQFF.

A few counts support this clonotype. V usage is TRBV5-1 and J usage is TRBJ1-1; D is uncertain. V was cut by 2 bases and J by 3 bases, with 8 bases left in between. The length of the CDR3 is 13 residues. Germline lookup yields CDR1 SGHRS and CDR2 YFSETQ. The CDR3 reads CASSFDQDTEAFF. In DNA form, the CDR3 reads TGCGCCAGCAGCTTTGATCAGGACACTGAAGCTTTCTTT.

This clonotype showed up just a few times. V gene TRBV2 combines with J gene TRBJ2-7, with 8 positions matching TRBD2. J gave up 2 bases and V 7 bases, and 7 bases lay outside the gene matches. Germline V CDR1 and CDR2: SNHLY, FYNNEI. The CDR3 extends over 14 amino acids. CDR3 DNA: TGTGCCAGCACTTGGCGGGGGGTAGCCTACGAGCAGTACTTC. Translation gives CASTWRGVAYEQYF.

This clonotype was detected many times. The V gene is TRBV7-2, the J gene TRBJ1-2; D call uncertain. Trimming pared 4 bases from V and 0 bases from J, leaving 12 bases between. Per the germline V gene, CDR1 is SGHTA and CDR2 is FQGNSA. The CDR3 is 15 residues long. For the CDR3, the DNA is TGTGCCAGCAGCTACGGTCCCCAACCTAACTATGGCTACACCTTC. This sequence encodes CASSYGPQPNYGYTF.

This clonotype was observed many times. The rearrangement links TRBV7-3 to TRBJ2-5; 11 bases agree with TRBD2. The CDR3 extends over 15 amino acids. With V trimmed by 4 bases and J by 2 bases, 3 bases remained unmatched. The germline V gene encodes CDR1 SGHTA and CDR2 FQGTGA. The CDR3 nucleotides read TGTGCCAGCAGCTGGGGACTAGCGGCTCAAGAGACCCAGTACTTC. As protein: CASSWGLAAQETQYF. The full variable domain, in which reference TRBV7-3 and TRBJ2-5 provide the parts outside the CDR3, is GAGVSQTPSNKVTEKGKYVELRCDPISGHTALYWYRQSLGQGPEFLIYFQGTGAADDSGLPNDRFFAVRPEGSVSTLKIQRTERGDSAVYLCASSWGLAAQETQYFGPGTRLLVL.

This clonotype was picked up one time. The chain links TRBV29-1 to TRBJ2-7; 7 positions match TRBD2. CDR1 and CDR2 from the germline V gene are SQVTM and ANQGSEA. CDR3 length: 15 residues. In DNA, the CDR3 is TGCAACCGTCGGGCCGACTGGCGGGGGATGTACGAGCAGTACTTC. Translated, it gives CNRRADWRGMYEQYF.

In its sample, this clonotype was seen a few times. This sequence joins TRBV25-1 and TRBJ2-3, with a weak D call TRBD2 (6 bases). Trimming stripped 10 bases from V and 2 bases from J, with 13 bases between. There are 13 residues in the CDR3. The germline V gene has CDR1 MGHDK and CDR2 SYGVNS. The CDR3: CATEPGVTDTQYF. The CDR3 region has the DNA TGTGCCACCGAACCGGGAGTCACAGATACGCAGTATTTT.

The rearrangement uses TRBV12-3 or TRBV12-4 and TRBJ2-2, with D possibly TRBD2 on 6 matching bases. The CDR3 has 17 amino acids. Trimming removed 7 bases from V and 1 base from J, with 19 bases in between. The DNA of the CDR3 is TGTGCCAGCACTCCTTTTCCTATAGCGGTGAACACCGGGGAGCTGTTTTTT. Protein product: CASTPFPIAVNTGELFF.

A remark on this clonotype: A junction end diverges from the germline sequence, so it may reflect a read error. J is TRBJ1-2 and V is TRBV4-1; D is unresolved. Germline V gene data show CDR1 as MGHRA and CDR2 as YSYEKL. This CDR3 region has 16 residues. The CDR3 region has the DNA TGTGCCAGCAGCCAAGGTTTATTGGAGAGGGCCTATGGCTACACCTTC. This sequence encodes CASSQGLLERAYGYTF.

The chain combines TRBV6-6 with TRBJ1-3, with TRBD1 identical over 12 bases. The trim removed 7 bases at V and 7 bases at J, leaving 8 bases unmatched. Germline V gives CDR1 MNHNY, CDR2 SVGAGI (reference sequence). The CDR3 extends over 15 amino acids. The CDR3 reads CASIAGTGGANTIYF. The CDR3, as DNA: TGTGCCAGCATTGCCGGGACAGGGGGCGCGAACACCATATATTTT.

A few counts support this clonotype. This sequence joins TRBV5-1 and TRBJ2-7; 7 nucleotides agree with TRBD1. The ends lost 3 bases at V and 2 bases at J; junction bases unmatched: 5. CDR1 is SGHRS and CDR2 is YFSETQ in the germline V gene. There are 14 residues in the CDR3. The CDR3 here is CASSSGTEAYEQYF. CDR3 coding DNA: TGCGCCAGCAGCTCCGGGACAGAGGCCTACGAGCAGTACTTC.

This clonotype was seen ten or more times. The CDR3 loop reads CASSVRETSYEQYF. The CDR3 DNA sequence: TGTGCCAGCAGTGTGAGGGAGACTTCCTACGAGCAGTACTTC. The rearrangement joins TRBV7-8 to TRBJ2-7, with D tentatively TRBD2 (5 bases). V lost 6 bases and J lost 1, with 13 bases in between. CDR1 and CDR2 from the germline V gene are SGHVS and FQNEAQ. The CDR3 is made up of 14 amino acids.

The table lists this clonotype with a few counts. This chain connects TRBV20-1 to TRBJ2-7; 7 positions match TRBD1. Germline V lookup: CDR1 DFQATT, CDR2 SNEGSKA (reference sequence). This CDR3 has 13 amino acids. V was pared by 6 bases and J by 2 bases, with 7 bases of the junction left unmatched. CDR3 amino acids: CSARQGVTYEQYF. The CDR3 nucleotides read TGCAGTGCAAGACAGGGAGTAACCTACGAGCAGTACTTC.

This clonotype was picked up many times. This rearrangement joins TRBV4-1 to TRBJ2-7, with D possibly matching TRBD2 (6 bases). This CDR3 is 13 amino acids long. Between the trimmed V and J ends, which lost 2 bases and 6 bases, there was a span of 11 bases. Germline V CDR1 and CDR2: MGHRA, YSYEKL. CDR3 amino acids: CASSQTLGGEQYF. Written as DNA, the CDR3 is TGCGCCAGCAGCCAAACTCTGGGGGGCGAGCAGTACTTC.

The rearrangement uses TRBV7-3 and TRBJ2-1; 9 bases are shared with TRBD1. The CDR3 contains 16 residues. J lost 4 bases, V lost 4 bases, and 8 bases had no gene match. Germline CDR1 reads SGHTA; CDR2 reads FQGTGA. CDR3 protein: CASSSSAGTGYNEQFF. CDR3 DNA: TGTGCCAGCAGCTCGTCCGCCGGGACAGGGTACAATGAGCAGTTCTTC.

This clonotype was seen only a few times. This chain joins TRBV25-1 and TRBJ2-5, with TRBD1 as a possible D gene (6 bases). Germline V gene lookup returns CDR1 MGHDK and CDR2 SYGVNS. The CDR3 has 12 residues. Trimming shortened V by 8 bases and J by 3 bases, and 10 bases separated the two germline ends. The CDR3: CASGWTEETQYF. CDR3 coding DNA: TGTGCCAGCGGATGGACAGAAGAGACCCAGTACTTC.

V is TRBV12-3 or TRBV12-4 and J is TRBJ1-5; tentative D call: TRBD1 (5 bases). The CDR3 covers 14 residues. Between the trimmed V and J ends, which lost 6 bases and 4 bases, there was a span of 13 bases. CDR3 coding DNA: TGTGCCAGCAGGAATCAGGACAAGAATCAGCCCCAGCATTTT. Its protein is CASRNQDKNQPQHF.

This chain uses TRBV29-1 with TRBJ1-2, with 7 bases that match TRBD1. From germline, CDR1 is SQVTM and CDR2 ANQGSEA. The CDR3 consists of 11 residues. With V trimmed by 8 bases and J by 8 bases, 8 bases remained unmatched. CDR3 sequence reads: CSSGQVEGYTF. CDR3 sequence (DNA): TGCAGCTCTGGACAGGTGGAGGGCTACACCTTC.

This clonotype was observed at least ten times. One end of the junction is discordant with germline, which a read error may explain. The rearrangement uses TRBV2 and TRBJ2-7, with 8 nucleotides matching TRBD2. The CDR3 sequence is 13 residues long. Germline V gene data show CDR1 as SNHLY and CDR2 as FYNNEI. The DNA of the CDR3 is TGTGGCAGCCGGGGGGGGAGCTCCTACGAGCAGTACTTC. Amino acids: CGSRGGSSYEQYF.

This clonotype was found a few times. The chain links TRBV24-1 to TRBJ2-2; either TRBD1 or TRBD2 may supply D (5 bases each). The V gene's germline CDR1 is KGHDR and CDR2 SFDVKD. The V end lost 10 bases, the J end lost 4 bases, and 24 bases lay between the germline ends. CDR3 length equals 17 residues. CDR3 loop: CATSSSSHRDVTGELFF. CDR3 DNA sequence: TGTGCCACATCCAGTTCGTCACATCGGGACGTCACCGGGGAGCTGTTTTTT.

This clonotype was seen ten or more times. The chain uses TRBV6-1 and TRBJ2-5; 8 positions agree with TRBD1. CDR1 MNHNS and CDR2 SASEGT come from the germline V gene. This CDR3 is built from 14 residues. Trimming at V came to 5 bases and at J to 3 bases, leaving 5 bases not matched to a gene. CDR3 in amino acids: CASSRQGLKETQYF. DNA of the CDR3: TGTGCCAGCAGTCGACAGGGGCTTAAAGAGACCCAGTACTTC.